Here is one T cell receptor (beta chain) with its context. Its antigen remains unidentified. The read terminates 3 residues ahead of where the CDR3 ends, so the germline J gene completes it. The sample comes from a study of T cells in women clearing cervical HPV infection (dated by TCRdb to the late 2010s). About the study as a whole: The cases were 20 to 30 women with histologically confirmed HPV16-related CIN3 or worse, and 2 of those women had invasive cancers. Because only a few women had HLA typing data, the possibility that HLA type acted as a confounder could not be ruled out. In the parent cohort, around 9,500 women aged 18 or older were enrolled in Guanacaste, Costa Rica, during about 1993 to 1994 and were followed for 7 to 8 years. Among cases, blood sampling came a median of almost 150 days after lesion detection, with an interquartile range of about 80 to 220 days. Cases had a median age of about 34 years compared with about 40 for controls, and baseline characteristics showed no significant differences between the groups. Quality controls consisted of five blinded duplicates per group, for a total of around 60 samples made up of approximately 50 participants and around 10 replicates. Controls were more than 20 women whose single incident HPV16 infection cleared within 12 months without precancer or cancer developing. Case blood was taken at the visit when the lesion was first identified, whereas control blood was taken when infection was no longer detected. Cases and controls were matched on age within five years and on year of sample collection. An exploratory proof-of-principle case-control study, nested within the Guanacaste HPV Natural History Study in Costa Rica, was conducted to compare TCR repertoires across cervical HPV16 outcomes. Overall study results and their limits: Significantly higher TCR repertoire richness was observed in CIN3+ cases than in controls across sequencing depths, whereas no difference in evenness was found. Random forest classifiers that combined richness and V gene abundances separated cases from controls with an estimated AUC of around 0.84. T-cell numbers per sample were unknown, so richness differences could reflect varying T-cell content rather than repertoire biology. Cases had lower TRBV6-7 relative abundance than controls (approximately 0.1% versus 0.16%; Bonferroni P = 0.0008). The cross-sectional design could not show whether associations preceded infection or resulted from it; effector/memory subsets and HPV-specific T cells were not isolated.

TCR beta CDR3 regions were amplified by multiplex PCR from an average of roughly 1,200 ng genomic DNA per sample using the immunoSEQ assay. Primer bias was corrected in the assay by using a complete synthetic TCR repertoire to establish an amplification baseline. The amplicons were sequenced using the Illumina platform. The published analysis was carried out like this. Sequence errors were corrected by clustering with frequency ratios and a modified nearest-neighbor algorithm, and the sequences were then analyzed in the immunoSEQ Analyzer using IMGT gene definitions. At each rarefaction depth, TCR richness and evenness were averaged across 20 rarefaction repeats, and any sample with fewer sequences than the depth was left out. Wilcoxon rank sum tests with FDR correction were used to compare relative abundances of V, D and J genes between the groups. Blinded duplicates gave an intraclass correlation of approximately 96% for TCR richness and an average of about 74% across over 65 gene segments. TCRdb holds this immuneACCESS table with in-frame rearrangements only. Some clones are missing; in checked studies, unresolved V genes explain under half, and the rest has no known cause. The V and J calls and clone size were taken over from that table, and D and trimming were inferred from the DNA. The sample table includes tens of thousands of clones. The top ten clonotypes cover roughly 3.5% of the sample.

Every participant had a single incident cervical HPV16 infection, and prevalent HPV16 infections were excluded. Cervical HPV DNA was detected with MY09/MY11 PCR, and genotyping was done with dot-blot hybridization. Fifteen mL of heparinized blood were centrifuged, and the buffy coat was split into aliquots, frozen at -30 degrees C, and then kept at -80 degrees C. QIAGEN kits were used to extract genomic DNA from buffy coat specimens. V is pared back by 1 base and J by 0 bases, with 9 bases lying between the germline termini. The germline V gene (reference sequence) provides CDR1 SEHNR and CDR2 FQNEAQ. The CDR3 runs 15 amino acids, cysteine and phenylalanine included. The CDR3 was read in part: 36 bases, with the frame set at base 1.

This receptor was identified in a woman between 18 and 70 years old with a cervical HPV16 infection that either progressed to CIN3+ or cleared (not recorded which). The chain is made from TRBV7-9 and TRBJ1-1; the D segment cannot be called with confidence. The material sequenced was blood buffy coat. The CDR3 protein: CASSLGAVLNTEAFF. The CDR3 DNA, read in part, is TGTGCCAGCAGCTTAGGGGCAGTACTGAACACTGAA. The full variable domain, completed from the reference TRBV7-9 and TRBJ1-1 proteins outside the CDR3, reads DTGVSQNPRHKITKRGQNVTFRCDPISEHNRLYWYRQTLGQGPEFLTYFQNEAQLEKSRLLSDRFSAERPKGSFSTLEIQRTEQGDSAMYLCASSLGAVLNTEAFFGQGTRLTVV.